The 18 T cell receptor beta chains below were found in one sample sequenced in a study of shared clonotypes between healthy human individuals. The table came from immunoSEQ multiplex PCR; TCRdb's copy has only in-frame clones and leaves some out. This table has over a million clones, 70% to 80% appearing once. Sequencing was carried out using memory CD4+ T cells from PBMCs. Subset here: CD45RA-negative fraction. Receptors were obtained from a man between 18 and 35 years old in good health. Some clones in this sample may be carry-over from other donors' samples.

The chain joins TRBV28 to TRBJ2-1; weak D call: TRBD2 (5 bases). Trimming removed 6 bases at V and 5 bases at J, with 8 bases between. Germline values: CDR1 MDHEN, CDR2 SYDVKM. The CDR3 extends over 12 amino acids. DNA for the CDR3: TGTGCCAGCAGAATCGGGAACAATGAGCAGTTCTTC. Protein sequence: CASRIGNNEQFF.

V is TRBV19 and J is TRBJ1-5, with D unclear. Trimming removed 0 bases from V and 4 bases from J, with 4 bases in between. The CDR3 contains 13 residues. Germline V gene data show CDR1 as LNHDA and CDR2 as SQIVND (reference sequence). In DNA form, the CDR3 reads TGTGCCAGTAGTATAGAAAAAAATCAGCCCCAGCATTTT. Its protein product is CASSIEKNQPQHF. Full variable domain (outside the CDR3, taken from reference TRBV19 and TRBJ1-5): DGGITQSPKYLFRKEGQNVTLSCEQNLNHDAMYWYRQDPGQGLRLIYYSQIVNDFQKGDIAEGYSVSREKKESFPLTVTSAQKNPTAFYLCASSIEKNQPQHFGDGTRLSIL.

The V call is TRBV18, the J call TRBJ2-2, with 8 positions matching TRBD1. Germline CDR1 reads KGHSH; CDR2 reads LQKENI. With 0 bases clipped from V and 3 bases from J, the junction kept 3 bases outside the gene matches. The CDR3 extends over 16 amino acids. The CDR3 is CASSPPRQGYTGELFF. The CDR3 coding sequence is TGTGCCAGCTCACCACCCAGACAGGGGTACACCGGGGAGCTGTTTTTT.

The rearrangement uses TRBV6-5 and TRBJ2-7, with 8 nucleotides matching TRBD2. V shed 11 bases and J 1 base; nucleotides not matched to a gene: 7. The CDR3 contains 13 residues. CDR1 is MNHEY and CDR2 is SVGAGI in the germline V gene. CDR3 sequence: CASTASGSYEQYF. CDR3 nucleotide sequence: TGTGCCTCGACTGCTAGCGGGTCCTACGAGCAGTACTTC.

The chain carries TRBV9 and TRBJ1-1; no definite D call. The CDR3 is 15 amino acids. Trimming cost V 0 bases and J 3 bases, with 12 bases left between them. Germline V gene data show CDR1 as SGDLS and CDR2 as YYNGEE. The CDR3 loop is CASSVGWAPDTEAFF. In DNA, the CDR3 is TGTGCCAGCAGCGTAGGGTGGGCGCCGGACACTGAAGCTTTCTTT.

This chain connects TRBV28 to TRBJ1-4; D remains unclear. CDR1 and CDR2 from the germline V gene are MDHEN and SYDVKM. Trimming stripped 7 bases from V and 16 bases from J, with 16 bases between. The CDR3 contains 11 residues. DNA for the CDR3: TGTGCCAGCACCTTCGAGCGGCAGACGTTTTTT. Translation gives CASTFERQTFF.

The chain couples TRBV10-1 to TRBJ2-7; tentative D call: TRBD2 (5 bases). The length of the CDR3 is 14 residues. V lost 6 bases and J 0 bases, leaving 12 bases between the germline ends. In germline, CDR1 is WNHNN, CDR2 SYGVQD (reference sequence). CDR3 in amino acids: CASRRDGISYEQYF. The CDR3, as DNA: TGCGCCAGCAGACGAGACGGGATCTCCTACGAGCAGTACTTC.

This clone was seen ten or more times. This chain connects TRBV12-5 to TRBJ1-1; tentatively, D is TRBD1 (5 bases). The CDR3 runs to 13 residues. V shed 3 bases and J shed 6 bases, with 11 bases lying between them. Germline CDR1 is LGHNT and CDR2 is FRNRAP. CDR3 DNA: TGTGCTAGTGGTTTAACTTGGGGGGCTGAAGCTTTCTTT. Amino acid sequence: CASGLTWGAEAFF.

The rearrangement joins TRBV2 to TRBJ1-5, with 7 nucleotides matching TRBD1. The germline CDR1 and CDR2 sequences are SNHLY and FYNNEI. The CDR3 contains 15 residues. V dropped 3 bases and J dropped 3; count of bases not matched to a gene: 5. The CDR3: CASSEQGQPNQPQHF. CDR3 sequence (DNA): TGTGCCAGCAGTGAGCAGGGACAGCCCAATCAGCCCCAGCATTTT.

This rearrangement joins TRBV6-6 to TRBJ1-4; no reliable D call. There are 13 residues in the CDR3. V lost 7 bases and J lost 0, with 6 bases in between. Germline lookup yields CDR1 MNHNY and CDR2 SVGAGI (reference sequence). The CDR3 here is CASKRATNEKLFF. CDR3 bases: TGTGCCAGCAAGCGAGCAACTAATGAAAAACTGTTTTTT.

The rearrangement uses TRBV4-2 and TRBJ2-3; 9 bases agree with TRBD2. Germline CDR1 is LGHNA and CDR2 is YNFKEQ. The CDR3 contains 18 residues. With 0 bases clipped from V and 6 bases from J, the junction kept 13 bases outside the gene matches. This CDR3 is CASSQELQLAGGMDTQYF. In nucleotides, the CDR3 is TGTGCCAGCAGCCAAGAACTTCAGCTGGCGGGGGGGATGGATACGCAGTATTTT.

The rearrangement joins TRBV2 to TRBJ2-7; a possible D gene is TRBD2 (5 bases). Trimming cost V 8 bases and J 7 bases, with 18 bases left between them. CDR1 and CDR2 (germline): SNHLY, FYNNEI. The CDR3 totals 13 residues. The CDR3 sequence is CASGPIQLGEQYF. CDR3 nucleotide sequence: TGTGCCAGCGGTCCTATCCAACTAGGGGAGCAGTACTTC.

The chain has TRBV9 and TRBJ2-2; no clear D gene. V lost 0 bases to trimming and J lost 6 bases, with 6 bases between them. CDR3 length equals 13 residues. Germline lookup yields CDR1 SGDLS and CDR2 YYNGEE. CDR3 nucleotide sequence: TGTGCCAGCAGCGTAGGAGGCCCCGGGGAGCTGTTTTTT. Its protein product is CASSVGGPGELFF.

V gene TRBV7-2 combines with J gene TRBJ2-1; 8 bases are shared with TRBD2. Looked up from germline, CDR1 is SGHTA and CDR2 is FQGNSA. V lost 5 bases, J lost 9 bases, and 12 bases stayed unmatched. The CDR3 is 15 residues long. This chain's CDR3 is CASSPPGTRGSEQFF. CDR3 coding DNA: TGTGCCAGCAGCCCCCCCGGGACTAGAGGAAGTGAGCAGTTCTTC.

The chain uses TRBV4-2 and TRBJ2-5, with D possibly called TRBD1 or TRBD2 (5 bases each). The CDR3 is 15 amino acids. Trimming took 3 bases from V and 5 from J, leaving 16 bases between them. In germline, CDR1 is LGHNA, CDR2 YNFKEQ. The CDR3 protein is CASSHSRDPWETQYF. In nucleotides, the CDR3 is TGTGCCAGCAGCCACAGCCGGGACCCCTGGGAGACCCAGTACTTC.

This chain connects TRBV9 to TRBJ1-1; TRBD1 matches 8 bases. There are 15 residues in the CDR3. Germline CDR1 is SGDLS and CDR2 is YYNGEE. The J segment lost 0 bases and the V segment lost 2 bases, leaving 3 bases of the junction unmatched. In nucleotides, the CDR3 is TGTGCCAGCAGCGTCCACAGGGGGGTGAACACTGAAGCTTTCTTT. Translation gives CASSVHRGVNTEAFF.

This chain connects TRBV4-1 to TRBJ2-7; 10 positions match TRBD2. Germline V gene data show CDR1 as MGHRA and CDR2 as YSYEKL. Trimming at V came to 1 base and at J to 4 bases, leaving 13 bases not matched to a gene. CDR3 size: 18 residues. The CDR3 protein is CASSQGHWASGSEYEQYF. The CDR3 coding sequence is TGCGCCAGCAGCCAAGGGCATTGGGCTAGCGGGAGCGAATACGAGCAGTACTTC.

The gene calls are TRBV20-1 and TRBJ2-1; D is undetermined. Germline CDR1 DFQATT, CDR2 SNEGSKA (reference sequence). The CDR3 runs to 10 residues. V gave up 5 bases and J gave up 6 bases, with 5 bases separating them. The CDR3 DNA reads TGCAGTGCTGGTCGCAATGAGCAGTTCTTC. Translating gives CSAGRNEQFF.